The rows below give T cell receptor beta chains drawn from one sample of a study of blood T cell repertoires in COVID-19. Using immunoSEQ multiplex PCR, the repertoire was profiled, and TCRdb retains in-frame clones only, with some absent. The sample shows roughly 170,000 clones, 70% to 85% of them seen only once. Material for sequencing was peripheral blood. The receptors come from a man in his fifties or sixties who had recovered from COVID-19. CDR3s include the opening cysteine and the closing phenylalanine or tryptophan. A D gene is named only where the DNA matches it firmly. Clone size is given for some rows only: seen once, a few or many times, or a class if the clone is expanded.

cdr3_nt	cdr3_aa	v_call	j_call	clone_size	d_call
TGTGCCAGCAGCCAACAGGGAAACACTGAAGCTTTCTTT	CASSQQGNTEAFF	TRBV14	TRBJ1-1	-	-
TGCGCCAGCAGCACGACCAGACAGGGAACTAACACTGAAGCTTTCTTT	CASSTTRQGTNTEAFF	TRBV5-1	TRBJ1-1	-	TRBD1
TGTGCCAGCAGTGCGGGGCTCTATAATTCACCCCTCCACTTT	CASSAGLYNSPLHF	TRBV27	TRBJ1-6	once	-
TGTGCCAGCAGCTTGGCCTACACCGGGGAGCTGTTTTTT	CASSLAYTGELFF	TRBV5-6	TRBJ2-2	-	-
TGTGCCAGCTCACCAGGGCAGAGCAATCAGCCCCAGCATTTT	CASSPGQSNQPQHF	TRBV18	TRBJ1-5	-	-
TGTGCCAGCAGCCAAGGACAGGGGGCTGGCTATGGCTACACCTTC	CASSQGQGAGYGYTF	TRBV14	TRBJ1-2	-	TRBD1
TGTGCCACCAGTGATCTAACTAGCGATGAGCAGTTCTTC	CATSDLTSDEQFF	TRBV24-1	TRBJ2-1	-	TRBD2
TGTGCCAGCACCCGTGCCGGGACAGGGGGCAATGAGCAGTTCTTC	CASTRAGTGGNEQFF	TRBV7-8	TRBJ2-1	-	TRBD1
TGTGCCGCGGGGGGGCGGGGTCAGCCCCAGCATTTT	CAAGGRGQPQHF	TRBV19	TRBJ1-5	-	-
TGTGCCAGCAGTTACCCTAGTAGGAGCAATCAGCCCCAGCATTTT	CASSYPSRSNQPQHF	TRBV6-5	TRBJ1-5	-	-